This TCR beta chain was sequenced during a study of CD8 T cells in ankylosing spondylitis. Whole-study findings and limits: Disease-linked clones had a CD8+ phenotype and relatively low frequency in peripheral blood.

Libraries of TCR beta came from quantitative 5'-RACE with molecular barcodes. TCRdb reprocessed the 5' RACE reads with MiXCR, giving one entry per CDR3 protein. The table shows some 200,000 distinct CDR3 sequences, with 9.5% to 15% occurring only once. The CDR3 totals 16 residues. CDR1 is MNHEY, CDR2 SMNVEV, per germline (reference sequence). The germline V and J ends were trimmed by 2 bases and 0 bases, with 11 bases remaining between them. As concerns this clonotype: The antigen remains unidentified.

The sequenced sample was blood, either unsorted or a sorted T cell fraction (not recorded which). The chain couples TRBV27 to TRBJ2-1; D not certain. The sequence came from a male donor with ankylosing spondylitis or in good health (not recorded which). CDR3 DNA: TGTGCCAGCAGTTTACCCGGACCCAGCTCCTACAATGAGCAGTTCTTC. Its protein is CASSLPGPSSYNEQFF.